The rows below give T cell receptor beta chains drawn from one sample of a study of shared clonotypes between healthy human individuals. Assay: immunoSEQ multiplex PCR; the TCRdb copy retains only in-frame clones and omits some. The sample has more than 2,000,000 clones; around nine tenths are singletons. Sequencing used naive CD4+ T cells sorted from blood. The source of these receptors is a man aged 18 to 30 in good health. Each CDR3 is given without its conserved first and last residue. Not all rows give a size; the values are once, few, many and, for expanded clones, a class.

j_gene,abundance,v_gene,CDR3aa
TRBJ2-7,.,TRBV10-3,AISAALGVPYEQY
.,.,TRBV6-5,ASSYGRNYEQY
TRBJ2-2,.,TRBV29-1,SVASPGELF
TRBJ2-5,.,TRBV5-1,ASSLGQAGAETQY
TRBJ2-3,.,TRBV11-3,ASSFESGDTQY
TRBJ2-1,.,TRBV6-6,ASRDSGSSYNEQF
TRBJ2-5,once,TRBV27,ASSFGYQETQY
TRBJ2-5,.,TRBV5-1,ASSLEDRGQETQY
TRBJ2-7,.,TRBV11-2,ASSTQGKGTYEQY
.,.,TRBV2,ASSGTGVGEQY
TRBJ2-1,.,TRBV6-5,ASTQGAEQF
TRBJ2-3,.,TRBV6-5,ASSLRTGRPDTQY
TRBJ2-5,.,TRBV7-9,ASTADYSEQY
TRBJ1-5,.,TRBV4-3,ASSQEGAGQPQH
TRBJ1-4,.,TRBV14,ASSQDRAGREKLF
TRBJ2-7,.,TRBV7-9,ASSLGLAGENEQY
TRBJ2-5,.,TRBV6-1,ASSENLAGGGETQY
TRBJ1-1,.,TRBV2,ASSGDPAGTEAF
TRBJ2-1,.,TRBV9,ASSPRGSGSSYNEQF
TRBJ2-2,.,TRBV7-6,ASSLEPVILTPGELF
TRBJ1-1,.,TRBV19,ASSIPSPGEAF
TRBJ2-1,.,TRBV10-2,ASSARRDSPPGTSGSYPYNEQF
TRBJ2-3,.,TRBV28,ASSYTGTGNTDTQY
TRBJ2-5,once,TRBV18,ASSPRSPGETQY
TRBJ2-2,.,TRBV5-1,ASSPEGGRTGELF
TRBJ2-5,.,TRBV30,AGGPETQY
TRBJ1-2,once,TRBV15,ATSRAKQFYGYT
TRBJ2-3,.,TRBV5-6,ASSDLGTVSTDTQY
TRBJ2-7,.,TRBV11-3,ASSLAAGVRYEQY
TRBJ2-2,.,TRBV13,ASSALAGEALNTGELF
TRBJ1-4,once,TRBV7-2,ASSLMGSTNEKLF
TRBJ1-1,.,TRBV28,ASSRAGQYTEAF
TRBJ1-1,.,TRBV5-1,ASSLAGGRRDTEAF
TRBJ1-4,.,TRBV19,ASSMPHGMREKLF
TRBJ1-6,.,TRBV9,ASSSTGENSPLH
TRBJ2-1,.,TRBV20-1,SARLAAEQF
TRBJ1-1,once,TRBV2,ASSERAGKDTEAF
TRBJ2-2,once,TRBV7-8,ASSLTGPFGRDTGELF
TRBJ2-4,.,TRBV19,ASRPLAKNIQY
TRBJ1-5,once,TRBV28,ASSWGSGDIGPQH
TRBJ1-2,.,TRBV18,ASSPLESQSGGYT
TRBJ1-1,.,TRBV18,ASSPGTGTF
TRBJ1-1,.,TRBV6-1,ASSDEGVEAF
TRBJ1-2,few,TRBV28,ASRVDGNYGYT
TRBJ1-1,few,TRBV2,ASSEERGITEAF
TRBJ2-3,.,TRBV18,ASSPPTDRTDTQY
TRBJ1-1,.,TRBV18,ASSPTGGLNTEAF
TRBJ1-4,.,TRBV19,ASMGHRADEKLF
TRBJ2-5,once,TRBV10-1,ASSPGTPGRETQY
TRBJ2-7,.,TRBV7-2,ASSFPTSGSYYEQY